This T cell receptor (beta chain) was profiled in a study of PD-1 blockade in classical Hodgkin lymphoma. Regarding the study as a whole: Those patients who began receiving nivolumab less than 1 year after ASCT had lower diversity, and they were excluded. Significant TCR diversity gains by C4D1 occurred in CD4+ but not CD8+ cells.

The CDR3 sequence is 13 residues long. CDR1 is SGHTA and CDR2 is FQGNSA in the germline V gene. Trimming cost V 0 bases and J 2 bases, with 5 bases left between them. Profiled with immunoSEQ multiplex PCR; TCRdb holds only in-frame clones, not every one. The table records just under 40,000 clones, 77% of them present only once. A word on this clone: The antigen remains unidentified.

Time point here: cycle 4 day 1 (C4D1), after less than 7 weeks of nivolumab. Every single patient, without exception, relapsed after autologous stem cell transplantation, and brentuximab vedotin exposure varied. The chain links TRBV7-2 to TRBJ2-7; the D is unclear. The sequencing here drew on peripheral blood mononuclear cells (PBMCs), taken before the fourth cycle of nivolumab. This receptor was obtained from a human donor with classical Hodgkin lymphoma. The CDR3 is CASSLARTYEQYF. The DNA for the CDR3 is TGTGCCAGCAGCTTAGCTCGCACCTACGAGCAGTACTTC.